These T cell receptor beta chains were read from a single sample in a study of OX40 agonist ivuxolimab in advanced cancers. Sequenced by immunoSEQ multiplex PCR; TCRdb stores in-frame clones only, minus some. The data show about 80,000 clones, roughly four fifths seen once. The material sequenced was CD4+ or CD8+ T cells sorted from blood, taken in a trial of the OX40 agonist ivuxolimab. These TCRs come from an adult with an advanced solid tumor such as melanoma, head and neck, liver or kidney cancer. Each CDR3 is given with its conserved first and last residue. The D gene is left open where the match is weak. The listing skips clone size in some rows; elsewhere it reads once, few, many or a size class.

TRBV4-1	TRBJ2-3	-	TRBD1	CASRGSDRGEDTQYF	TGCGCCAGCAGGGGATCCGACAGGGGGGAAGATACGCAGTATTTT
TRBV18	TRBJ2-1	few	TRBD1	CASSLPRTGGLKQFF	TGTGCCAGCTCACTGCCCAGAACAGGGGGCCTCAAGCAGTTCTTC
TRBV5-5	TRBJ2-7	-	-	CASSLETYEQYF	TGTGCCAGCAGCTTGGAGACCTACGAGCAGTACTTC
TRBV30	TRBJ2-3	few	-	CASLLGDRTDTQYF	TGTGCCTCCCTCTTGGGGGACCGCACAGATACGCAGTATTTT
TRBV19	TRBJ2-1	-	TRBD2	CASSRGAGGPGNEQFF	TGTGCCAGTAGTAGAGGAGCGGGGGGGCCGGGAAATGAGCAGTTCTTC
TRBV5-4	TRBJ1-2	-	-	CAGSLTGTTNGYTF	TGTGCCGGCAGCCTCACCGGGACAACGAATGGCTACACCTTC
TRBV11-3	TRBJ2-3	-	-	CASSLAASTDTQYF	TGTGCCAGCAGCTTAGCTGCGTCCACAGATACGCAGTATTTT
TRBV19	TRBJ2-2	-	TRBD2	CASSPRLAGGIGELFF	TGTGCCAGTAGTCCTAGACTAGCGGGGGGCATCGGGGAGCTGTTTTTT
TRBV7-2	TRBJ1-2	-	TRBD1	CASSRQGADTYGYTF	TGTGCCAGCAGCCGGCAGGGGGCAGACACCTATGGCTACACCTTC
TRBV5-6	TRBJ2-5	-	TRBD1	CASSPGQGVGETQYF	TGTGCCAGCAGCCCGGGACAGGGGGTAGGGGAGACCCAGTACTTC
TRBV5-6	TRBJ1-4	-	-	CASSDLGLSNEKLFF	TGTGCCAGCAGCGACTTGGGACTGTCGAATGAAAAACTGTTTTTT
TRBV29-1	TRBJ2-1	-	TRBD1	CSVGDRGGLEQFF	TGCAGCGTTGGGGACAGGGGGGGCCTTGAGCAGTTCTTC
TRBV7-9	TRBJ2-7	few	-	CASSLGPEQYF	TGTGCCAGCAGCTTAGGGCCCGAGCAGTACTTC
TRBV5-1	TRBJ2-5	once	-	CASSPPVGQGAETQYF	TGCGCCAGCAGCCCGCCGGTGGGGCAGGGAGCAGAGACCCAGTACTTC
TRBV30	TRBJ2-1	-	TRBD2	CAWSVFLGLQYNEQFF	TGTGCCTGGAGTGTATTTTTGGGACTACAGTACAATGAGCAGTTCTTC
TRBV6-5	TRBJ2-7	-	-	CASRRTASGPYEQYF	TGTGCCAGCAGACGCACAGCCAGTGGGCCCTACGAGCAGTACTTC
TRBV27	TRBJ2-2	-	TRBD2	CASSLGLAIGELFF	TGTGCCAGCAGTTTAGGACTAGCAATCGGGGAGCTGTTTTTT
TRBV5-4	TRBJ2-1	few	TRBD2	CASSPGGLAGGFYNEQFF	TGTGCCAGCAGCCCTGGGGGACTAGCGGGGGGCTTTTACAATGAGCAGTTCTTC
TRBV5-6	TRBJ2-3	-	TRBD2	CASSYRLAGADTQYF	TGTGCCAGCAGCTACCGACTAGCGGGGGCAGATACGCAGTATTTT
TRBV10-1	TRBJ2-1	-	-	CASQVSTYNEQFF	TGCGCCTCTCAGGTCAGCACCTACAATGAGCAGTTCTTC
TRBV5-1	TRBJ1-1	-	TRBD1	CASSFRDRAFF	TGTGCCAGCAGCTTCCGGGACAGGGCTTTCTTT
TRBV11-2	TRBJ2-5	-	TRBD2	CASSPKGLAGEETQYF	TGTGCCAGCAGCCCAAAAGGACTAGCGGGGGAAGAGACCCAGTACTTC